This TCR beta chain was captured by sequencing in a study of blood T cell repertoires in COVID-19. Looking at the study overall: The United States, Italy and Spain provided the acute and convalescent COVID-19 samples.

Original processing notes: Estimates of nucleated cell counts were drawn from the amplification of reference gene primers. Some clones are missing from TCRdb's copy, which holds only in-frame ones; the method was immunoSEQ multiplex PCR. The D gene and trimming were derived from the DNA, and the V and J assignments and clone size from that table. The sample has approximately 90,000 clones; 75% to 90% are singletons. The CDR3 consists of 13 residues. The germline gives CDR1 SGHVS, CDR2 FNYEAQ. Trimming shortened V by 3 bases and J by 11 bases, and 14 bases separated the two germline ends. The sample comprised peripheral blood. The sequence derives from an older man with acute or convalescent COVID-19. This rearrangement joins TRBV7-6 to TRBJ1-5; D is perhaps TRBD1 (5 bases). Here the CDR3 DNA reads TGTGCCAGCAGCTTTGACTCAGGGAAAGCCCAGCATTTT. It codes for CASSFDSGKAQHF.